The source of this T cell receptor beta chain is a study of blood T cells in healthy people across ages. Whole-study results and caveats: Roughly linearly, TCR beta diversity per million T cells fell as age increased.

This CDR3 is built from 16 residues. The V gene's germline CDR1 is MNHEY and CDR2 SVGAGI. Trimming stripped 0 bases from V and 0 bases from J, with 8 bases between. This clonotype appeared a few times. Its cognate antigen is unknown. Next came a second PCR, run for about 7 to 12 cycles, which used a sample-barcoded 5' primer along with a J-beta primer mix. TCRdb analysed the 5' RACE reads with MiXCR anew, one entry per CDR3 protein. The profile covers 500,000 to 550,000 distinct CDR3 sequences, with more than 20% appearing a single time and 8.5% to 9.5% taken by the ten largest. These data were likewise used in another study, on T cells of mothers and their children. As reported in that work: Barcodes for each sample and 2-4 random nucleotides were added by the M1S primer used in the second PCR.

The rearrangement links TRBV6-5 to TRBJ2-2; no clear D. This TCR came from a boy between 10 and 17 years old in good health. Input material: blood. CDR3 in DNA: TGTGCCAGCAGTTACTCTGACATTCCGAACACCGGGGAGCTGTTTTTT. The encoded protein is CASSYSDIPNTGELFF.